Sequencing of this T cell receptor beta chain was carried out in a study of cytomegalovirus exposure and HLA in healthy donors. The V gene's germline CDR1 is MNHNS and CDR2 SASEGT. The CDR3 length is 11 residues, termini included. This clone has more than one count but fewer than ten. Because the CDR3's place on the DNA is in doubt, the DNA is left out and the CDR3 is given as listed by TCRdb. The PCR employed 60 Vbeta primers together with 13 Jbeta primers. Clones were read by immunoSEQ multiplex PCR, and TCRdb kept only the in-frame ones, dropping some. The sample has over 150,000 clones; roughly 85% are singletons.

This chain uses TRBV6-1 with TRBJ2-1; the table's D gene call, TRBD1, was not cross checked with the DNA. Sequencing used PBMCs. This TCR derives from a middle-aged man in good health and CMV-seronegative. The CDR3 spells CASILDRGLFF.